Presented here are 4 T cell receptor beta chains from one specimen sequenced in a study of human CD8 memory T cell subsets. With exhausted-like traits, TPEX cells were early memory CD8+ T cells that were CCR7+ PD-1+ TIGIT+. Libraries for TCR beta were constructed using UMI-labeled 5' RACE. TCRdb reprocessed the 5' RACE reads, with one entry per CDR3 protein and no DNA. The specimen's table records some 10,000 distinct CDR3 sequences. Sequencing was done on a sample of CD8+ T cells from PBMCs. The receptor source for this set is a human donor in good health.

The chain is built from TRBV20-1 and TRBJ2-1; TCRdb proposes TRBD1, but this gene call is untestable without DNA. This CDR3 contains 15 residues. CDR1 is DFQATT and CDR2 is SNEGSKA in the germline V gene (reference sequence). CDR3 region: CSARIGTQRRNEQFF.

CDR3 protein: CASSPRDSGNTEAFF. V usage is TRBV7-9 and J usage is TRBJ1-1; TCRdb gives TRBD1 as the D gene, but with no DNA this cannot be confirmed. Germline assignment: CDR1 SEHNR and CDR2 FQNEAQ (reference sequence). The CDR3 extends over 15 amino acids.

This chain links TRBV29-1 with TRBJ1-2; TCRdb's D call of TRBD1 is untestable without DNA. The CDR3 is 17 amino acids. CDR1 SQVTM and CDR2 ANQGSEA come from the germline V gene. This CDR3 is CSVGGEMGQGSNYGYTF. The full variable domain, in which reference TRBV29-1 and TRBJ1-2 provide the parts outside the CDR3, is SAVISQKPSRDICQRGTSLTIQCQVDSQVTMMFWYRQQPGQSLTLIATANQGSEATYESGFVIDKFPISRPNLTFSTLTVSNMSPEDSSIYLCSVGGEMGQGSNYGYTFGSGTRLTVV.

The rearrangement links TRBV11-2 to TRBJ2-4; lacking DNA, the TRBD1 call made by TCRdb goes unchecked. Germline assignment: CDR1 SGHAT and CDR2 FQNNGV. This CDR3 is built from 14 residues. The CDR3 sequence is CASSLGGPQDIQYF.